Listed here are 21 T cell receptor beta chains from one sample, sequenced in a study of vaccination and CD4 T cells after COVID-19. Specified treatment: approximately nine-day PBMC culture with coronavirus spike peptide pools or control peptides (ViraFEST assay). Cultured CD4+ T cells had their DNA profiled by the Oncomine TCR Beta short-read assay. A single record per CDR3 protein comes from TCRdb applying MiXCR to the PCR reads. This table holds 9,500 to 15,000 distinct CDR3 sequences, approximately 28% found once. Their antigens are not known. Sequencing was carried out using cultured CD4+ T cells from blood. These receptors were taken from a human donor with COVID-19.

The chain links TRBV2 to TRBJ1-5; D not resolved. Germline values: CDR1 SNHLY, CDR2 FYNNEI. Trimming took off 1 base at V and 6 bases at J, with 13 bases between the two ends. The CDR3 consists of 15 residues. The CDR3 region is CASSEVGKVSQPQHF. The CDR3 coding sequence is TGTGCCAGCAGTGAAGTTGGAAAGGTGAGTCAGCCCCAGCATTTT.

This clonotype appeared a few times. The chain combines TRBV7-2 with TRBJ1-2; no clear D. The germline V gene encodes CDR1 SGHTA and CDR2 FQGNSA. This CDR3 has 12 residues. V was shortened by 10 bases and J by 4 bases, with 13 bases between the two germline ends. The CDR3 reads CATNLEGYGYTF. Here the CDR3 DNA reads TGTGCCACCAACCTCGAGGGCTATGGCTACACCTTC.

This clonotype appeared a few times. V and J are TRBV6-5 and TRBJ2-3, with 11 bases aligning to TRBD2. Trimming removed 2 bases from V and 1 base from J; junction bases left unmatched: 2. Germline lookup yields CDR1 MNHEY and CDR2 SVGAGI. This CDR3 has 16 residues. The CDR3 bases are TGTGCCAGCAGTTACCCGGGACTAGCGGGCACAGATACGCAGTATTTT. It yields the protein CASSYPGLAGTDTQYF.

In this sample, this clonotype turned up a few times. This rearrangement joins TRBV4-3 to TRBJ1-3; the D is unclear. Germline V gives CDR1 LGHNA, CDR2 YSLEER. This CDR3 contains 16 residues. V was clipped by 1 base and J by 2 bases, with 12 bases between them. CDR3 amino acids: CASSQAPGQTGNTIYF. DNA for the CDR3: TGCGCCAGCAGCCAAGCTCCCGGCCAGACTGGAAACACCATATATTTT.

CDR3: CASSLRAGVGETQYF. Here the CDR3 DNA reads TGTGCCAGCAGTTTACGGGCGGGGGTTGGTGAGACCCAGTACTTC. The chain couples TRBV28 to TRBJ2-5; TRBD2 aligns across 7 bases. The CDR3 has 15 residues. Per the germline V gene, CDR1 is MDHEN and CDR2 is SYDVKM. V lost 2 bases, J lost 5 bases, and 8 bases stayed unmatched.

This clonotype was recorded a few times. This chain connects TRBV4-2 to TRBJ1-5; TRBD1 agrees at 10 bases. This CDR3 has 15 residues. The V segment lost 5 bases and the J segment 5 bases; nucleotides outside the gene matches: 6. Per germline, CDR1 LGHNA and CDR2 YNFKEQ. CDR3 loop: CASSAGTGEDQPQHF. In nucleotides, the CDR3 is TGTGCCAGCAGCGCGGGGACAGGGGAGGATCAGCCCCAGCATTTT.

This clonotype was seen more than once but under ten times. The chain joins TRBV10-2 to TRBJ2-3, with D hard to call. Trimming cost V 4 bases and J 0 bases, with 5 bases left between them. This CDR3 has 13 residues. Germline assignment: CDR1 WSHSY and CDR2 SAAADI. In DNA, the CDR3 is TGCGCCAGCAGTGTCACTAGCACAGATACGCAGTATTTT. It encodes CASSVTSTDTQYF.

The chain employs TRBV6-1 and TRBJ2-7; D is unresolved. Trimming took 5 bases from V and 5 from J, leaving 16 bases between them. The CDR3 is made up of 14 amino acids. Germline CDR1 reads MNHNS; CDR2 reads SASEGT. The CDR3 bases are TGTGCCAGCAGTAAGAGACGGGTTCTCAACGAGCAGTACTTC. Protein sequence: CASSKRRVLNEQYF.

This clonotype is medium-sized within its sample. The chain carries TRBV20-1 and TRBJ2-5; tentative D call: TRBD2 (6 bases). CDR3 length: 13 residues. The V end lost 4 bases, the J end lost 5 bases, and 14 bases lay between the germline ends. In germline, CDR1 is DFQATT, CDR2 SNEGSKA (reference sequence). The DNA of the CDR3 is TGCAGTGCTAAATGGGGCGGGGTGGAGACCCAGTACTTC. Its translation is CSAKWGGVETQYF.

J is TRBJ2-5 and V is TRBV5-1; D call uncertain. The CDR3 consists of 12 residues. Trimming stripped 4 bases from V and 5 bases from J, with 9 bases between. Germline V gives CDR1 SGHRS, CDR2 YFSETQ. This CDR3 is CASSPPSETQYF. The CDR3 bases are TGCGCCAGCAGCCCCCCCTCGGAGACCCAGTACTTC.

The V gene is TRBV24-1, the J gene TRBJ2-5; 9 bases fit TRBD1. Unmatched junction bases numbered 11, after V lost 3 bases and J lost 7 bases. Looked up from germline, CDR1 is KGHDR and CDR2 is SFDVKD. This CDR3 comprises 16 residues. CDR3 region: CATSDADRGPAATQYF. In DNA, the CDR3 is TGTGCCACCAGTGATGCGGACAGGGGTCCAGCCGCGACCCAGTACTTC.

The chain is built from TRBV27 and TRBJ1-3; D is undetermined. This CDR3 is built from 13 residues. Looked up from germline, CDR1 is MNHEY and CDR2 is SMNVEV (reference sequence). V lost 3 bases and J lost 4, with 7 bases in between. This CDR3 is CASSLAPGNTIYF. The CDR3, as DNA: TGTGCCAGCAGTTTGGCTCCAGGAAACACCATATATTTT.

This clonotype turned up a few times. The V and J genes are TRBV20-1 and TRBJ1-1; TRBD1 aligns across 7 bases. The CDR3 sequence is 14 residues long. Germline loops: CDR1 DFQATT, CDR2 SNEGSKA (reference sequence). The junction had 8 bases not matched to a gene; V was cut back by 6 bases and J by 1 base. Here the CDR3 DNA reads TGCAGTGCGAAAACAGGGGTTAGGAACACTGAAGCTTTCTTT. This gives the protein CSAKTGVRNTEAFF.

Only a few counts were recorded for this clonotype. The V and J genes are TRBV28 and TRBJ2-2, with D possibly matching TRBD2 (7 bases). The V end lost 2 bases, the J end lost 7 bases, and 14 bases lay between the germline ends. Germline CDR1 is MDHEN and CDR2 is SYDVKM. The CDR3 runs 15 residues. CDR3 sequence: CASSLGGARSGELFF. For the CDR3, the DNA is TGTGCCAGCAGTTTAGGGGGGGCGCGGAGCGGGGAGCTGTTTTTT.

This clonotype was counted a few times. The chain employs TRBV12-3 or TRBV12-4 and TRBJ2-3; maybe TRBD2 (7 bases). V lost 6 bases to trimming and J lost 4 bases, with 14 bases between them. The CDR3 spans 14 residues. The CDR3 bases are TGTGCCAGCAGCCCGGCGGGGGCGCCAGATACGCAGTATTTT. Residues: CASSPAGAPDTQYF.

The rearrangement joins TRBV6-1 to TRBJ2-3; D possibly uses TRBD1 or TRBD2 (6 bases each). Deletions cut 5 bases from V and 4 bases from J, with 13 bases between. Germline V gene sequence: CDR1 MNHNS, CDR2 SASEGT. The CDR3 contains 14 residues. The CDR3 DNA sequence: TGTGCCAGCAGTCCTCCCGGGGGCGCAGATACGCAGTATTTT. Translated: CASSPPGGADTQYF.

In its sample, this clonotype was seen a few times. This rearrangement joins TRBV20-1 to TRBJ1-4; D ambiguous. V was pared by 2 bases and J by 8 bases, with 21 bases between. This CDR3 contains 16 residues. Germline V gene data show CDR1 as DFQATT and CDR2 as SNEGSKA (reference sequence). CDR3 loop: CSARLPSGIQREKLFF. CDR3 sequence (DNA): TGCAGTGCTAGACTTCCTTCTGGGATCCAGCGGGAAAAACTGTTTTTT.

This clonotype was found a few times. CDR3 nucleotide sequence: TGTGCCAGCAGTTACCGGGGGGCTTCCTACAATGAGCAGTTCTTC. The encoded protein is CASSYRGASYNEQFF. The chain links TRBV6-5 to TRBJ2-1; D possibly corresponds to TRBD2 (7 bases). V was clipped by 2 bases and J by 1 base, with 9 bases between them. This CDR3 region has 15 residues. The V gene's germline CDR1 is MNHEY and CDR2 SVGAGI.

This clonotype has more than one count but fewer than ten. The genes are TRBV6-8 and TRBJ2-5; D possibly matches TRBD1 or TRBD2 (7 bases each). This CDR3 contains 15 residues. Trimming left V 6 bases short and J 2 bases short, with 16 bases between. Looked up from germline, CDR1 is MNHGY and CDR2 is SAAAGT. The CDR3 nucleotides are TGTGCCAGCAGCCGAGACAGGGAGGGACAAGAGACCCAGTACTTC. Residues: CASSRDREGQETQYF.

The gene calls are TRBV20-1 and TRBJ2-7; D is ambiguous. Deletions cut 3 bases from V and 1 base from J, with 13 bases between. The CDR3 is 14 amino acids. CDR1 is DFQATT, CDR2 SNEGSKA, per germline (reference sequence). The CDR3 DNA sequence: TGCAGTGCTAGGTACGAAGGGAAATCCTACGAGCAGTACTTC. Translated, it gives CSARYEGKSYEQYF.

This chain joins TRBV7-9 and TRBJ1-1; D call uncertain. V lost 1 base, J lost 5 bases, and 8 bases lay in between. From germline, CDR1 is SEHNR and CDR2 FQNEAQ (reference sequence). The CDR3 is 13 residues long. The DNA for the CDR3 is TGTGCCAGCAGCTTAGAGGTTTGGACTGAAGCTTTCTTT. This sequence encodes CASSLEVWTEAFF.